This T cell receptor (beta chain) was identified in a study of STAT3 mutations in large granular lymphocyte leukemia. Study-level information: Approximately 40% of treated T-LGLL patients showed hematologic response to immunosuppression.

Notes on this clone: The target antigen is unknown.

The study's findings and limits: TCR clonotype switching after therapy occurred in about 35% of the 18 patients. Every T-LGLL patient had at least one immunodominant TCRbeta clonotype. In some patients, a small highly pathogenic clone possibly went undetected.

This table comes from immunoSEQ multiplex PCR, and its TCRdb copy is limited to in-frame clones, with some not included. The sample holds roughly 10,000 clones, 92% seen once. Specimen: peripheral blood mononuclear cells. The receptor comes from a man aged 55 to 70 with T-cell large granular lymphocyte leukemia. Some clones in this sample may be carry-over from other donors' samples.

The CDR3 bases are TGTGCCAGCAGCGTAGGGGGGGAGGGGTCCTACGAGCAGTACTTC. This encodes CASSVGGEGSYEQYF. The chain combines TRBV9 with TRBJ2-7; TRBD2 matches at 7 bases. In germline, CDR1 is SGDLS, CDR2 YYNGEE. The CDR3 has 15 residues. V dropped 0 bases and J dropped 1; count of bases not matched to a gene: 4.